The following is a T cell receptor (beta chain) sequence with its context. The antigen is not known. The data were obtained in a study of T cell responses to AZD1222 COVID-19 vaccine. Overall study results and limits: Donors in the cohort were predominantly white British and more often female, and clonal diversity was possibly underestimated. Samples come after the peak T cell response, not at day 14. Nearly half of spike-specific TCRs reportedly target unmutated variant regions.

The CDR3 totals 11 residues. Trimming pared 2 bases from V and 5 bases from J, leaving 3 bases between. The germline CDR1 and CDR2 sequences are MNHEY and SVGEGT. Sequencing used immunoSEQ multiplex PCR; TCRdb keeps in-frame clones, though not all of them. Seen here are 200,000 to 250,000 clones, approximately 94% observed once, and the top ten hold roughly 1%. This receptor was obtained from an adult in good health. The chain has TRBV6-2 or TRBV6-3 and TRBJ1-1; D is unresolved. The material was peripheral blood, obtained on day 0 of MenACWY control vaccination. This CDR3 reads CASSYGTEAFF. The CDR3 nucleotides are TGTGCCAGCAGTTACGGGACTGAAGCTTTCTTT.